This entry features one T cell receptor beta chain sequence. This CDR3 has 16 amino acids. Trimming shortened V by 5 bases and J by 5 bases, and 20 bases separated the two germline ends. This entry is derived from a study of CD8 T cells in Susac syndrome. Random hexamers served to reverse transcribe about 0.5 to 1 ug RNA. In TCRdb, the immunoSEQ multiplex PCR reads were re-called with MiXCR into one record per CDR3 protein. This table holds 160,000 or so distinct CDR3 sequences, approximately 96% found once. This receptor was identified in a human donor with Susac syndrome. Material for sequencing was CD4+ T cells from PBMCs. The chain combines TRBV12-3 or TRBV12-4 with TRBJ2-3; D not resolved. CDR3: CASSPLGEVPQDTQYF. CDR3 sequence (DNA): TGTGCCAGCAGTCCCCTGGGCGAAGTCCCACAAGATACGCAGTATTTT.